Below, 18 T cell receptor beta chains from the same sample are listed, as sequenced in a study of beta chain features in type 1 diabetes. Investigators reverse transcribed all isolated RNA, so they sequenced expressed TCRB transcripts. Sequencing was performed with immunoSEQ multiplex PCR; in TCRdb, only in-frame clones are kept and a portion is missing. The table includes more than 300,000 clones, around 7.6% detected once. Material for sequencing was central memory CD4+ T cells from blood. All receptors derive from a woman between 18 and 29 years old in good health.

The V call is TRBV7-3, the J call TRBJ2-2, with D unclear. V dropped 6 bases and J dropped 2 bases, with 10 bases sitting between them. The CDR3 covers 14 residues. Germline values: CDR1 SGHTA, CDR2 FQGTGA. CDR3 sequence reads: CASRLNGNTGELFF. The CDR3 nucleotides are TGTGCCAGCAGACTAAATGGAAACACCGGGGAGCTGTTTTTT.

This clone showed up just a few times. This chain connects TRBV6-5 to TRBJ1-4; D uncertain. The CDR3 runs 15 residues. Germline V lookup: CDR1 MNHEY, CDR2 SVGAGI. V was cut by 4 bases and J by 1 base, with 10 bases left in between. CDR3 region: CASSSRSLTNEKLFF. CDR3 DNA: TGTGCCAGCAGTTCCCGTAGCCTAACTAATGAAAAACTGTTTTTT.

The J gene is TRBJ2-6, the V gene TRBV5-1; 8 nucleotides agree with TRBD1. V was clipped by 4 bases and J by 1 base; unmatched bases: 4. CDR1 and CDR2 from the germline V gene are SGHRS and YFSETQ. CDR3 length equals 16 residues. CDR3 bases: TGCGCCAGCAGCGCAAACAGGGGGTCTGGGGCCAACGTCCTGACTTTC. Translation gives CASSANRGSGANVLTF.

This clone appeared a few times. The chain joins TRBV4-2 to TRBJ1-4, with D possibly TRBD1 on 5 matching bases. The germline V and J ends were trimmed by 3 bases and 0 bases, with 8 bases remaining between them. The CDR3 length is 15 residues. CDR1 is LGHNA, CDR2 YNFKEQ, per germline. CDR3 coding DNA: TGTGCCAGCAGCCAGGCAGGGTCAACTAATGAAAAACTGTTTTTT. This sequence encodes CASSQAGSTNEKLFF.

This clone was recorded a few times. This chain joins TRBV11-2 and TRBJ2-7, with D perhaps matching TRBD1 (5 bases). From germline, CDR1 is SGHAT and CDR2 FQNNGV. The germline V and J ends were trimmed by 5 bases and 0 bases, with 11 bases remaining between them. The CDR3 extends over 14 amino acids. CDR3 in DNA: TGTGCCAGCAGCCGACAGTTGACCTCCTACGAGCAGTACTTC. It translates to CASSRQLTSYEQYF. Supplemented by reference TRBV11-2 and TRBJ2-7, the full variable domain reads EAGVAQSPRYKIIEKRQSVAFWCNPISGHATLYWYQQILGQGPKLLIQFQNNGVVDDSQLPKDRFSAERLKGVDSTLKIQPAKLEDSAVYLCASSRQLTSYEQYFGPGTRLTVT.

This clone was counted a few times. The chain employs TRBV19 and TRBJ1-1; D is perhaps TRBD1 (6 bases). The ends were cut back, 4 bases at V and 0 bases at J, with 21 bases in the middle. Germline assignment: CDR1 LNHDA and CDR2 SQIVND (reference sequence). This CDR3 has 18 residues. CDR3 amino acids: CASSTTRLGGDMNTEAFF. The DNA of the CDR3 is TGTGCCAGTAGTACCACCCGCCTGGGAGGGGACATGAACACTGAAGCTTTCTTT.

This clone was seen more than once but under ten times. CDR3 in amino acids: CASSLAVQVKDTQYF. For the CDR3, the DNA is TGCGCCAGCAGCTTGGCCGTCCAAGTCAAAGATACGCAGTATTTT. V and J are TRBV5-1 and TRBJ2-3, with D uncertain. In germline, CDR1 is SGHRS, CDR2 YFSETQ. CDR3 length: 15 residues. V lost 0 bases, J lost 5 bases, and 13 bases lay in between.

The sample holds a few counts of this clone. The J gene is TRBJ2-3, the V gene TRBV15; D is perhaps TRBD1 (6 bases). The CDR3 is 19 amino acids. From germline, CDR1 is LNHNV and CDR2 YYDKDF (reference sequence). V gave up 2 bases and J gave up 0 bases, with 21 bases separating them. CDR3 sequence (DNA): TGTGCCACCAGCAGATCAACAGGGCGAAGGCTGACTAGCACAGATACGCAGTATTTT. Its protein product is CATSRSTGRRLTSTDTQYF.

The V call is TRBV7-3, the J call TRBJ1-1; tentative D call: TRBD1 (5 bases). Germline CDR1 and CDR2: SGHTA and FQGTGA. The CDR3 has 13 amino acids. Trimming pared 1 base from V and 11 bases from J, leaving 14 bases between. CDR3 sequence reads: CASSLSQGGDAFF. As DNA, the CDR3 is TGTGCCAGCAGCTTAAGCCAGGGTGGTGACGCTTTCTTT.

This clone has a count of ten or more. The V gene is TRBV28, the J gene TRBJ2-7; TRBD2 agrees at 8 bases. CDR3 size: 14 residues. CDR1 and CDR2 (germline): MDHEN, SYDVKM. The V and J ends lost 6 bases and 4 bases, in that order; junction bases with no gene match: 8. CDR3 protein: CASRYSGDLYEQYF. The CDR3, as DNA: TGTGCCAGCAGGTATAGCGGGGATCTATACGAGCAGTACTTC. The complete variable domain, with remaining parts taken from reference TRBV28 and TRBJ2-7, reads DVKVTQSSRYLVKRTGEKVFLECVQDMDHENMFWYRQDPGLGLRLIYFSYDVKMKEKGDIPEGYSVSREKKERFSLILESASTNQTSMYLCASRYSGDLYEQYFGPGTRLTVT.

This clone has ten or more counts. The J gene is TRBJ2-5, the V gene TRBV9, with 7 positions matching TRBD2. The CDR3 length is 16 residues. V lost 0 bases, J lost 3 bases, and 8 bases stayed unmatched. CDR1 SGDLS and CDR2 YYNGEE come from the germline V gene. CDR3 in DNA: TGTGCCAGCAGCGTAGCGCCCGGGGGAGGGAAAGAGACCCAGTACTTC. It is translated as CASSVAPGGGKETQYF.

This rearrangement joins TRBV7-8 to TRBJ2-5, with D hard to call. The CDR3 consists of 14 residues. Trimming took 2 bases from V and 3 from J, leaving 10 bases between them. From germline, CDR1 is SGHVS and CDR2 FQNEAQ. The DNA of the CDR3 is TGTGCCAGCAGCTTATGGGCTGAGAAAGAGACCCAGTACTTC. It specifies CASSLWAEKETQYF.

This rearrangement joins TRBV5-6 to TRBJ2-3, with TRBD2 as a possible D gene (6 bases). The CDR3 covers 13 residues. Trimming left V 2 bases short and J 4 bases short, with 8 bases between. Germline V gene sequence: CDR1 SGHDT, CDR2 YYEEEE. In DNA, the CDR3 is TGTGCCAGCAGCTTTTCGGGAGCAGATACGCAGTATTTT. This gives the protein CASSFSGADTQYF.

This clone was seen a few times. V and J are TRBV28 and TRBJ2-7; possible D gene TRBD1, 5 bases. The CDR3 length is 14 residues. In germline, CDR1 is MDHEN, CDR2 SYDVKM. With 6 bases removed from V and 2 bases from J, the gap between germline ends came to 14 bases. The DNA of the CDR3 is TGTGCCAGCAGCCGAAGGGGCAGCACCTACGAGCAGTACTTC. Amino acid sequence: CASSRRGSTYEQYF.

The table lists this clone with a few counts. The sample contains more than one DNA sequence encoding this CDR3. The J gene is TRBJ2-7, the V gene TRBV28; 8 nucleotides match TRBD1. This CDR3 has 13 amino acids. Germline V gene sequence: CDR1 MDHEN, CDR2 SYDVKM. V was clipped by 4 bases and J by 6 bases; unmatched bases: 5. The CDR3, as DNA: TGTGCCAGCAGTTCCGGACAGGGTGGCGAGCAGTACTTC. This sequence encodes CASSSGQGGEQYF.

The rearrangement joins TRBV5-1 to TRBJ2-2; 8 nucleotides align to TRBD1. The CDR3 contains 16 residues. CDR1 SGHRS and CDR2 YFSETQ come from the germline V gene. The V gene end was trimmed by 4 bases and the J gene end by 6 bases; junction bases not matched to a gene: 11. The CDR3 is CASSPTVTGEAGELFF. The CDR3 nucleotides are TGCGCCAGCAGCCCGACCGTGACAGGGGAGGCCGGGGAGCTGTTTTTT.

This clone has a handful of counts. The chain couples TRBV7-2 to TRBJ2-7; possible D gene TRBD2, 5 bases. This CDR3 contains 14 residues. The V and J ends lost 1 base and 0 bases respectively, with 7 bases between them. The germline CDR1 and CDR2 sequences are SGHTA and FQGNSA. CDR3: CASSLGTGSYEQYF. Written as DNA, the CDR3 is TGTGCCAGCAGCTTAGGGACTGGCTCCTACGAGCAGTACTTC. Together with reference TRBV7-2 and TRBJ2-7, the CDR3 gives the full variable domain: GAGVSQSPSNKVTEKGKDVELRCDPISGHTALYWYRQSLGQGLEFLIYFQGNSAPDKSGLPSDRFSAERTGGSVSTLTIQRTQQEDSAVYLCASSLGTGSYEQYFGPGTRLTVT.

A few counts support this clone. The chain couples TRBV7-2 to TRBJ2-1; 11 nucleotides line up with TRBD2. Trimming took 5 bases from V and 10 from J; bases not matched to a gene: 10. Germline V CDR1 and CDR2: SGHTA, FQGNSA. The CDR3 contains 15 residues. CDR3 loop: CASSISGRAQSEQFF. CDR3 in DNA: TGTGCCAGCAGCATTAGCGGGAGGGCCCAATCCGAGCAGTTCTTC.